Given below is one TCR beta chain in context. TCR beta CDR3 regions were amplified from RNA transcripts. Second-round multiplex PCR came after first-round RT-PCR with HTBI primers. TCRdb used MiXCR to reprocess the multiplex PCR reads, holding one entry per CDR3 protein. The sample includes 150,000 to 200,000 distinct CDR3 sequences, 39% of them seen just once. This entry belongs to a study of Graves' ophthalmopathy and Graves' hyperthyroidism. The CDR3 spans 14 residues. CDR1 and CDR2 from the germline V gene are MNHEY and SVGEGT. V was pared by 5 bases and J by 5 bases, with 15 bases between. The chain is built from TRBV6-2 or TRBV6-3 and TRBJ1-1; D might be TRBD1 (5 bases). What was sequenced was peripheral blood. The sequence was obtained from a man younger than 45 with Graves' ophthalmopathy. CDR3 protein: CASSEGAGRTEAFF. CDR3 bases: TGTGCCAGCAGTGAAGGAGCGGGGCGAACTGAAGCTTTCTTT.